The sequence of this T cell receptor beta chain was determined in a study of T cell changes during pregnancy in multiple sclerosis. The repertoire was sequenced with immunoSEQ multiplex PCR; TCRdb's copy has only in-frame clones and lacks some. The sample consists of 37,000 or so clones, roughly 88% of them appearing once. The CDR3 is 14 residues long. Trimming removed 3 bases at V and 3 bases at J, with 12 bases between. Germline loops: CDR1 SGHTA, CDR2 FQGNSA. The source of this sequence is a female donor with multiple sclerosis, enrolled in a pregnancy study. The chain links TRBV7-2 to TRBJ2-7; TRBD2 might be the D (6 bases). The material sequenced was CD4+ T cells from peripheral blood mononuclear cells, taken before pregnancy. CDR3 region: CASSFQSSVYEQYF. In DNA, the CDR3 is TGTGCCAGCAGCTTCCAATCTAGCGTCTACGAGCAGTACTTC.